This TCR beta chain was obtained from a study of blood T cells in healthy people across ages. A second 7 to 11 cycle PCR used barcoded and J-beta primers. A template-switch adaptor that had 12 random nucleotides put a tag on each cDNA molecule. TCRdb used MiXCR to reprocess the 5' RACE reads, holding one entry per CDR3 protein. The sample lists 1 million or so distinct CDR3 sequences, about 23% seen once, with about 0.8% in the top ten. In regard to this clonotype: Its target is unknown.

With 4 bases clipped from V and 6 bases from J, the junction kept 3 bases outside the gene matches. The V gene's germline CDR1 is MNHEY and CDR2 SMNVEV (reference sequence). CDR3 length equals 13 residues. Study results and limitations: In long-lived donors, naive CD4+ cell counts and diversity exceeded those of aged donors. Roughly linearly, TCR beta diversity per million T cells fell as age increased. It was not known whether donors were CMV positive (a possible confounder of expanded clonotype changes).

The sample also formed part of further work on T cells of mothers and their children.

The sequence derives from a girl between 2 and 10 years old in good health. The chain uses TRBV27 and TRBJ1-5, with 7 positions matching TRBD1. The sample taken for sequencing was blood. CDR3 loop: CASSYRGFQPQHF. In DNA, the CDR3 is TGTGCCAGCAGTTACAGGGGATTTCAGCCCCAGCATTTT.